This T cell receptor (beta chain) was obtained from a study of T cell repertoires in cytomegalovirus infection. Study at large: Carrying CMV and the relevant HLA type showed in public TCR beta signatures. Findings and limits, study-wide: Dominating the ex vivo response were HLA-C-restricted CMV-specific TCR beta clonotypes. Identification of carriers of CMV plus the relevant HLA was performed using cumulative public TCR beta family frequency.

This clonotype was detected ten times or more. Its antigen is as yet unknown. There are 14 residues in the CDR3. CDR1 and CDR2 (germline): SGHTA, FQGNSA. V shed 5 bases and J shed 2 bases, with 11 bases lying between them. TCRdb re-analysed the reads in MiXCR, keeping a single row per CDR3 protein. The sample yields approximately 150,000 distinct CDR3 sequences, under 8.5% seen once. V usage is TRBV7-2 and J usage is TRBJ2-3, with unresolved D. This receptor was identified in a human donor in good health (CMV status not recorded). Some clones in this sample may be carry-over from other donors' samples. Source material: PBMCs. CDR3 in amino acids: CASSPTPNTDTQYF. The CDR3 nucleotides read TGTGCCAGCAGCCCTACTCCCAACACAGATACGCAGTATTTT. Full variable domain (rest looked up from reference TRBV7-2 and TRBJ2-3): GAGVSQSPSNKVTEKGKDVELRCDPISGHTALYWYRQSLGQGLEFLIYFQGNSAPDKSGLPSDRFSAERTGGSVSTLTIQRTQQEDSAVYLCASSPTPNTDTQYFGPGTRLTVL.